What follows is one TCR beta chain and its context. This sample stems from a study of blood T cell repertoires in COVID-19. Turning to the study itself: COVID-19 samples collected from the United States, Italy and Spain covered acute and convalescent phases. T cells, B-cell-depleted T cells, or PBMCs provided the cDNA or gDNA that served as material.

Participants' own reports of clinical history determined their cohort assignment. The protocol was immunoSEQ multiplex PCR, while the TCRdb copy is restricted to in-frame clones and leaves out a portion. This sample has 180,000 or so clones, with about 88% found just once. CDR1 is MDHEN and CDR2 is SYDVKM in the germline V gene. V gave up 3 bases and J gave up 0 bases, with 15 bases separating them. This CDR3 contains 16 residues. The chain carries TRBV28 and TRBJ2-7; D remains ambiguous. This clonotype was sampled from a woman in her thirties or forties with acute COVID-19. The specimen was PBMCs or T cells enriched from blood (not recorded which). CDR3 DNA sequence: TGTGCCAGCAGTTTTGAATGGGCCTATAACTCCTACGAGCAGTACTTC. It yields the protein CASSFEWAYNSYEQYF.